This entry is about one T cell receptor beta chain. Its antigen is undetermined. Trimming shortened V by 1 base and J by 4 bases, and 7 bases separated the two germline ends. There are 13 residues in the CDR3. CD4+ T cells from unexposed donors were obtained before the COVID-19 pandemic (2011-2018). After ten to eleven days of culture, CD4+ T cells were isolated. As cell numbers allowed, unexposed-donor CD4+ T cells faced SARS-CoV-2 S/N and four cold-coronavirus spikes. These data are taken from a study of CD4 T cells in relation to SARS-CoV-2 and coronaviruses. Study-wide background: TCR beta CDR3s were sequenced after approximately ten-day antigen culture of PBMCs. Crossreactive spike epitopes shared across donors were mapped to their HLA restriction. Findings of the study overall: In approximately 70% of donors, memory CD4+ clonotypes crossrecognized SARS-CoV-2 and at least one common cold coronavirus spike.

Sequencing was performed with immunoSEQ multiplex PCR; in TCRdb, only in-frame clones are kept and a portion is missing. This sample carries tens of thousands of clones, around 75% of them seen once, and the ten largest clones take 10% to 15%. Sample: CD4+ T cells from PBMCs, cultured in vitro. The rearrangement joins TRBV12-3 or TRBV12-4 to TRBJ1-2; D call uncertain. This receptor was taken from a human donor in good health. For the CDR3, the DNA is TGTGCCAGCAGTTTAGGTATGGCCTATGGCTACACCTTC. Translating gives CASSLGMAYGYTF.